A selection of T cell receptor beta chains follows, all from one sample in a study of T cells after yellow fever vaccination. TCRdb re-called the 5' RACE reads through MiXCR, storing one row per CDR3 protein. The data show approximately 300,000 distinct CDR3 sequences, 6.8% seen once. The sample here was PBMCs, taken around 45 days after the first yellow fever vaccination. Source of these receptors: a man younger than 35 who received the YFV17D yellow fever vaccine. Both conserved end residues are part of each CDR3. D genes are given only for firm matches. Clone size, where shown, is once, few, many, or a class for clones that have expanded.

j_gene | abundance | d_gene | v_gene | CDR3aa | CDR3nt
TRBJ1-6 | few | - | TRBV25-1 | CASSEGHSPPLHF | TGTGCCAGCAGTGAGGGACATTCTCCACCCCTCCACTTT
TRBJ2-3 | - | - | TRBV9 | CASSPTVGWNTQYF | TGTGCCAGCAGCCCTACGGTAGGATGGAATACGCAGTATTTT
TRBJ1-1 | many | TRBD1 | TRBV3-1 | CASSPRQGTTEAFF | TGTGCCAGCAGCCCCAGACAGGGGACCACTGAAGCTTTCTTT
TRBJ2-7 | many | - | TRBV5-1 | CASSNPGAYEQYF | TGCGCCAGCAGTAACCCAGGAGCCTACGAGCAGTACTTC
TRBJ2-5 | - | TRBD2 | TRBV20-1 | CSARDLSGGALETQYF | TGCAGTGCTAGAGATCTGAGCGGGGGGGCCTTGGAGACCCAGTACTTC
TRBJ2-2 | few | - | TRBV19 | CASSTVSNTGELFF | TGTGCCAGTAGCACGGTATCGAACACCGGGGAGCTGTTTTTT
TRBJ2-1 | - | - | TRBV5-4 | CASSLTGPEQFF | TGTGCCAGCAGCTTGACAGGCCCTGAGCAGTTCTTC
TRBJ2-7 | few | TRBD1 | TRBV6-1 | CASRPRQGSSYEQYF | TGTGCCAGCAGACCCCGACAGGGTAGCTCCTACGAGCAGTACTTC
TRBJ2-5 | - | - | TRBV4-3 | CASSVQRGVETQYF | TGCGCCAGCAGCGTCCAACGGGGCGTGGAGACCCAGTACTTC
TRBJ2-5 | many | - | TRBV7-8 | CASTQRRGKTQYF | TGTGCCAGCACCCAGCGGCGGGGAAAGACCCAGTACTTC
TRBJ2-1 | - | - | TRBV3-1 | CATSQEVRGGNEQFF | TGTGCCACCAGCCAAGAGGTGCGGGGAGGCAATGAGCAGTTCTTC
TRBJ2-2 | - | - | TRBV7-8 | CASSHKGQGWSTGELFF | TGTGCCAGCAGCCATAAGGGGCAGGGATGGAGCACCGGGGAGCTGTTTTTT
TRBJ2-3 | many | - | TRBV10-3 | CAITSGSSTDTQYF | TGTGCCATCACCAGCGGATCTAGCACAGATACGCAGTATTTT
TRBJ1-3 | - | - | TRBV15 | CATSREGRGNTIYF | TGTGCCACCAGCCGGGAGGGACGAGGAAACACCATATATTTT
TRBJ2-7 | many | - | TRBV27 | CASSFEGEGTYEQYF | TGTGCCAGCAGTTTTGAGGGGGAGGGAACTTACGAGCAGTACTTC